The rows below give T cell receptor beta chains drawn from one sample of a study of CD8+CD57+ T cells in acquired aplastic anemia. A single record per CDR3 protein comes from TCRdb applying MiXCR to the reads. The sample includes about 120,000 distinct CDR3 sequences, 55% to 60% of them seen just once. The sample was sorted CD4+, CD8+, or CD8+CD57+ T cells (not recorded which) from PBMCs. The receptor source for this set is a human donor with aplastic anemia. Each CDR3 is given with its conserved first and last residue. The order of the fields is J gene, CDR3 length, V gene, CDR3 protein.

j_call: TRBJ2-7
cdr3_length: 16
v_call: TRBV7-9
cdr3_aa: CASSLAEEGQKYEQYF

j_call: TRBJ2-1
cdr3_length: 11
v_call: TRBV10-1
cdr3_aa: CASSDNNEQFF

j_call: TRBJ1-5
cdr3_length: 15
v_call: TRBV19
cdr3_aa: CASRWGVKSNQPQHF

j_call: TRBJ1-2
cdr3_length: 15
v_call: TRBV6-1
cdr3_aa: CASSEAGGSNYGYTF

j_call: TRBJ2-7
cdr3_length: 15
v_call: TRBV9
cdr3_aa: CASSPGTSGGYEQYF

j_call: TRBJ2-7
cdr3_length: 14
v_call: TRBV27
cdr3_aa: CASSLGLAGYEQYF

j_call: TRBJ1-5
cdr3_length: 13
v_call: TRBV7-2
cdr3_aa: CASSLGIVEPQHF

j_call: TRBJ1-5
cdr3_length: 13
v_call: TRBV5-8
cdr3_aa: CASSIRGGKPQHF

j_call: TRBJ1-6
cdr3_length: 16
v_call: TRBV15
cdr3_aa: CATSIRDRGQTSPLHF

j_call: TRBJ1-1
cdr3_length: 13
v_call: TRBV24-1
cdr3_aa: CATSDAAAAEAFF

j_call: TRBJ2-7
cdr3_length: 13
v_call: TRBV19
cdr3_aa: CASSIEGPRRQYF

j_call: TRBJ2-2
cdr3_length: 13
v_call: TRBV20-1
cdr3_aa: CSARTGDSGELFF

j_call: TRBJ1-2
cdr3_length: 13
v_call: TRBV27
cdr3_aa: CASSITWDYGYTF

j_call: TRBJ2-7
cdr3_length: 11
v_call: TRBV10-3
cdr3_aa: CSPTFSYEQYF

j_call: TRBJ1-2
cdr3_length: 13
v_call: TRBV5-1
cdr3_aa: CASTVAGAYGYTF

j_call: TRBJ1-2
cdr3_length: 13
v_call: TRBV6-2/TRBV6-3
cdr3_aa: CASGTQGFYGYTF

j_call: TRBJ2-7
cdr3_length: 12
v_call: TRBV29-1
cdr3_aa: CSVEAGGDEQYF

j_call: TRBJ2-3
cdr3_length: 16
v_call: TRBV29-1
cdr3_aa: CSVVGTSGSREDTQYF

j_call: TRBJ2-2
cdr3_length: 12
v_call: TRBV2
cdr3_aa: CASRVTSGELFF

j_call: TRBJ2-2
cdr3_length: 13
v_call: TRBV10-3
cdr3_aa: CAMKTSGRGELFF

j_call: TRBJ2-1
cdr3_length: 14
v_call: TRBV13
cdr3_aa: CASSLGRQGDEQFF

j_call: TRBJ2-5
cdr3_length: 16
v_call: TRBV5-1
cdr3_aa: CASSLARPAGGETQYF

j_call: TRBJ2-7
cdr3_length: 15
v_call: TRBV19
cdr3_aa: CASSPNPGTGYEQYF

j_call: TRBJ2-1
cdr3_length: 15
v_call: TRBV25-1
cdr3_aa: CASSPGTGRADEQFF

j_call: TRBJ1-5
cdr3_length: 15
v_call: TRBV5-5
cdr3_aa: CASSPSIGVRQPQHF

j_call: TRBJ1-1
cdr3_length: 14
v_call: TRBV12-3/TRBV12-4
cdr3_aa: CASNLQGGNTEAFF

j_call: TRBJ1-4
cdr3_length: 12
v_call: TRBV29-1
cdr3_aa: CSVGDQREKPFF

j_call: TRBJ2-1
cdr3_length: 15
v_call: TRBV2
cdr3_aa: CASTGPTHDYNEQFF